The 7 T cell receptor beta chains given below trace back to one sample, sequenced in a study of response to subunit inactivated influenza vaccine. TCRdb reprocessed the RT-PCR reads with MiXCR, giving one entry per CDR3 protein. The data hold more than 600,000 distinct CDR3 sequences, with less than 20% observed a single time. Sequencing was performed on PBMCs from blood, taken roughly 5 days after vaccination. The receptors were gathered from a man aged 50 or older who received an inactivated influenza vaccine.

J is TRBJ1-3 and V is TRBV12-3 or TRBV12-4; D uncertain. With 6 bases removed from V and 2 bases from J, the gap between germline ends came to 14 bases. The CDR3 extends over 15 amino acids. In nucleotides, the CDR3 is TGTGCCAGCAGAGCTATCTCGACCCCTGGAAACACCATATATTTT. Its protein is CASRAISTPGNTIYF.

The table lists this clonotype with a few counts. The CDR3 here is CASSQEGEYGYTF. The CDR3 DNA reads TGTGCCAGCAGCCAAGAAGGAGAATATGGCTACACCTTC. The chain links TRBV4-2 to TRBJ1-2; D is uncertain. V gave up 0 bases and J gave up 5 bases, with 7 bases separating them. The CDR3 extends over 13 amino acids. Germline V lookup: CDR1 LGHNA, CDR2 YNFKEQ.

The rearrangement joins TRBV19 to TRBJ2-1; 10 nucleotides match TRBD1. Germline V CDR1 and CDR2: LNHDA, SQIVND (reference sequence). V dropped 3 bases and J dropped 7; count of bases not matched to a gene: 6. CDR3 length equals 15 residues. For the CDR3, the DNA is TGTGCCAGTAGTATCCCGGGACAGGGGAGGAATGAGCAGTTCTTC. Translating gives CASSIPGQGRNEQFF.

This clonotype was seen only a few times. As DNA, the CDR3 is TGCAGTGCTAGACCGGGACTAGCGGGACGTCATGAGCAGTTCTTC. Translated, it gives CSARPGLAGRHEQFF. J is TRBJ2-1 and V is TRBV20-1; 13 bases fit TRBD2. This CDR3 contains 15 residues. V gave up 2 bases and J gave up 8 bases; unmatched junction bases: 6. CDR1 DFQATT and CDR2 SNEGSKA come from the germline V gene (reference sequence).

This clonotype occurred a few times. The chain couples TRBV5-1 to TRBJ2-5; no reliable D call. The CDR3 contains 13 residues. The V end was cut by 5 bases, the J end by 1 base, with 9 bases between. Germline CDR1 is SGHRS and CDR2 is YFSETQ. DNA of the CDR3: TGCGCCAGCAGGGTCGGGTTCCAAGAGACCCAGTACTTC. This gives the protein CASRVGFQETQYF.

V and J are TRBV10-3 and TRBJ2-7; 8 bases fit TRBD1. This CDR3 spans 18 amino acids. CDR1 is ENHRY, CDR2 SYGVKD, per germline. V lost 3 bases and J lost 2; bases outside the gene matches: 15. This CDR3 reads CAISDPGQGGEPPYEQYF. CDR3 bases: TGTGCCATCAGTGATCCCGGACAGGGCGGGGAGCCTCCCTACGAGCAGTACTTC.

The chain has TRBV7-8 and TRBJ2-1, with no clear D. Germline CDR1 reads SGHVS; CDR2 reads FQNEAQ. Between the trimmed V and J ends, which lost 2 bases and 8 bases, there was a span of 13 bases. The CDR3 totals 14 residues. The DNA of the CDR3 is TGTGCCAGCAGCTTACCTAGTGATGGTTATGAGCAGTTCTTC. This codes for CASSLPSDGYEQFF.